Below, one TCR beta chain is given with its context. Its antigen is still unknown. This sample is drawn from a study of cytomegalovirus exposure and HLA in healthy donors. General study points: The authors enumerated roughly 180 TCR beta chains as linked to cytomegalovirus. A few chains linked to CMV were shown in vitro to be specific for CMV antigens.

Clones were sequenced by immunoSEQ multiplex PCR, and TCRdb holds only the in-frame ones, with some missing. The table has 150,000 to 180,000 clones, 75% to 90% seen once; the top ten hold more than 20%. The CDR3 spans 14 residues. With V trimmed by 2 bases and J by 4 bases, 4 bases remained unmatched. CDR1 is KGHSH, CDR2 LQKENI, per germline. Source material: PBMCs. The chain uses TRBV18 and TRBJ2-5; 7 nucleotides agree with TRBD1. This receptor was taken from a man aged 18 to 35 in good health and CMV-seropositive. CDR3 nucleotide sequence: TGTGCCAGCTCACCAAACAGGGGCCCAGAGACCCAGTACTTC. This translates into CASSPNRGPETQYF. Using reference TRBV18 and TRBJ2-5 for the parts outside the CDR3, the full variable domain is NAGVMQNPRHLVRRRGQEARLRCSPMKGHSHVYWYRQLPEEGLKFMVYLQKENIIDESGMPKERFSAEFPKEGPSILRIQQVVRGDSAAYFCASSPNRGPETQYFGPGTRLLVL.